This TCR beta chain is from a study of blood T cell repertoires in COVID-19. The overall study: Samples came from the United States, Italy and Spain, spanning acute and convalescent COVID-19. The analysed material was cDNA or gDNA that came from T cells, B-cell-depleted T cells, or PBMCs.

The ends were cut back, 1 base at V and 1 base at J, with 7 bases in the middle. Germline V lookup: CDR1 KGHSH, CDR2 LQKENI. CDR3 length: 14 amino acids. Methods used by the authors: Quantification of nucleated cells was approximated via reference gene primer amplification. The repertoire was sequenced with immunoSEQ multiplex PCR; TCRdb's copy has only in-frame clones and lacks some. The V and J calls and clone size are taken from that table; D and trimming were inferred from the DNA. The sample carries 20,000 or so clones, around nine tenths recorded once. This chain links TRBV18 with TRBJ2-5; no clear D gene. Material for sequencing was peripheral blood. The sequence came from a man aged 45-65 years with active COVID-19. The CDR3 nucleotides read TGTGCCAGCTCACCACTCGACTCCCAAGAGACCCAGTACTTC. The encoded protein is CASSPLDSQETQYF.